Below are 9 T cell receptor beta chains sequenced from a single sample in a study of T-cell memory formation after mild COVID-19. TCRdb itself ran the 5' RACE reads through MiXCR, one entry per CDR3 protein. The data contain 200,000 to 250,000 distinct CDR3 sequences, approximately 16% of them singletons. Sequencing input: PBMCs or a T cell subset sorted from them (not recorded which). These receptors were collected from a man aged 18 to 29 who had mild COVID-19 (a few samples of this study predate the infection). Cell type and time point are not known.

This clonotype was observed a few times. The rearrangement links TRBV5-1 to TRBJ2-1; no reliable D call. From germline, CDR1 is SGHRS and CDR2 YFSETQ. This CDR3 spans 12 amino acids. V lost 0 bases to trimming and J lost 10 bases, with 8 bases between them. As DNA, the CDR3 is TGCGCCAGCAGCTTGGACTGGCGGGAGCAGTTCTTC. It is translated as CASSLDWREQFF.

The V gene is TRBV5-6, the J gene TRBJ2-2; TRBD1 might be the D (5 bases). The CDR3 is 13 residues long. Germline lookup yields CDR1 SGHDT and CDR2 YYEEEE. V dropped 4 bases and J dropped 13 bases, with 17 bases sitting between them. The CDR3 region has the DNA TGTGCCAGCAGCCTATCAAGGAACAGGATGCTGTTTTTT. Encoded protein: CASSLSRNRMLFF.

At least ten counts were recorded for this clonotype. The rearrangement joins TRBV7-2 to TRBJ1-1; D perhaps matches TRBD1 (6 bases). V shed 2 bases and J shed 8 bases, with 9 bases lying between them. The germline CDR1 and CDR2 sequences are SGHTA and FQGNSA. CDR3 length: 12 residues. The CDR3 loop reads CASSLYGQEAFF. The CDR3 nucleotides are TGTGCCAGCAGCTTATATGGACAGGAAGCTTTCTTT. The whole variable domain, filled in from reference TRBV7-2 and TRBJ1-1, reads GAGVSQSPSNKVTEKGKDVELRCDPISGHTALYWYRQSLGQGLEFLIYFQGNSAPDKSGLPSDRFSAERTGGSVSTLTIQRTQQEDSAVYLCASSLYGQEAFFGQGTRLTVV.

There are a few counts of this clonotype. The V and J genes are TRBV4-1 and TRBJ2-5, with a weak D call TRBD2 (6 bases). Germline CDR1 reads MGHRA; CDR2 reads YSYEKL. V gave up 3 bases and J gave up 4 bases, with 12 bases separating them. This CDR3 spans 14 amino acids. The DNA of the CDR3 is TGCGCCAGCAGCCAGGGGGGTGGTGCAGAGACCCAGTACTTC. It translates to CASSQGGGAETQYF.

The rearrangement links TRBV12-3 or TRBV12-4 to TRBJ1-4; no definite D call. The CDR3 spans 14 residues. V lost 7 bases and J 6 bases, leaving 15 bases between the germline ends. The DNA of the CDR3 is TGTGCCAGCACCCAGGACGGGCGTTATGAAAAACTGTTTTTT. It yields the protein CASTQDGRYEKLFF.

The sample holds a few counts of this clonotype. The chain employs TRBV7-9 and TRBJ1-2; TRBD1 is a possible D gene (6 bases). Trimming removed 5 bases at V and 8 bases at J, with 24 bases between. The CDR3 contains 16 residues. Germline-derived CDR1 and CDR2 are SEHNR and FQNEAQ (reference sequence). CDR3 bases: TGTGCCAGCAGCCTCGGGGGGGCCCTTAGTGCGGCCGGCTACACCTTC. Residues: CASSLGGALSAAGYTF. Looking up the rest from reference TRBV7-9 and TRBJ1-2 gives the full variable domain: DTGVSQNPRHKITKRGQNVTFRCDPISEHNRLYWYRQTLGQGPEFLTYFQNEAQLEKSRLLSDRFSAERPKGSFSTLEIQRTEQGDSAMYLCASSLGGALSAAGYTFGSGTRLTVV.

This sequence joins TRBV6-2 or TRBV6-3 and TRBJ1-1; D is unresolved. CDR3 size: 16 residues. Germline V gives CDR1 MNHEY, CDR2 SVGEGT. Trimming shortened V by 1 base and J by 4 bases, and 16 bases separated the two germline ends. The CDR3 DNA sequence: TGTGCCAGCAGTTACTACCGTGCTAATTGGGGCACTGAAGCTTTCTTT. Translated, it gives CASSYYRANWGTEAFF.

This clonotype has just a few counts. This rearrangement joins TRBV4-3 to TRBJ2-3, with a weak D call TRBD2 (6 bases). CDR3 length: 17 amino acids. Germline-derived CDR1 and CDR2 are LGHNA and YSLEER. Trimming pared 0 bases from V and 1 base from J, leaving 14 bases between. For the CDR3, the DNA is TGCGCCAGCAGCCAAGAGGGGACTGGTCTTGGCACAGATACGCAGTATTTT. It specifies CASSQEGTGLGTDTQYF.

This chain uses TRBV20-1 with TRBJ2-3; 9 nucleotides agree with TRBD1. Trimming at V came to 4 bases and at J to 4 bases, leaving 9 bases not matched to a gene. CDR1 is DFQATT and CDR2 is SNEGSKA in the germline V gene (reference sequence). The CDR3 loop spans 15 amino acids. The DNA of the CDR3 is TGCAGTGCTAAAAACCCAGGACAGGGGTCAGATACGCAGTATTTT. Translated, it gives CSAKNPGQGSDTQYF.